This TCR beta chain was recorded in a study of identical twins. Study-level findings and limits: Among monozygotic twins, out-of-frame TCR alpha sharing exceeded what models predicted.

Germline V CDR1 and CDR2: SGHTA, FQGNSA. This CDR3 region has 13 residues. V lost 4 bases, J lost 5 bases, and 9 bases lay in between. Each cDNA held unique molecular identifiers, and template switching gave it a universal primer site. TCRdb itself ran the 5' RACE reads through MiXCR, one entry per CDR3 protein. The sample shows just under 650,000 distinct CDR3 sequences, 7% to 7.5% of them seen only once. This clonotype has more than one count but fewer than ten. Antigen specificity is unknown. This sample also belongs to another study, concerning yellow fever vaccine responses in identical twins.

The sequence was collected from a woman younger than 30 in good health. The rearrangement uses TRBV7-2 and TRBJ2-4; D is undetermined. The specimen was PBMCs. The CDR3 DNA follows: TGTGCCAGCAGCTGGGCTAGAGAAAACATTCAGTACTTC. Residues: CASSWARENIQYF.